This T cell receptor beta chain was obtained from a study of CD8 T cells in Susac syndrome. Overall study results and limits: By the study's own acknowledgment, its TCR sequencing and HLA analysis included relatively few individuals.

Blood CD8+ and CD4+ T cells underwent high-throughput TCR beta sequencing. FACS was used to enrich TEMRA cells, whereas the CD8+ and CD4+ T cells were obtained by negative isolation. Comments on this clonotype: Antigen unknown.

The CDR3 consists of 13 residues. The germline V gene has CDR1 SQVTM and CDR2 ANQGSEA. The V end lost 4 bases, the J end lost 2 bases, and 12 bases lay between the germline ends. Reverse transcription of about 0.45 to 1 ug RNA was carried out with random hexamers. Across 54 Vbeta and 13 Jbeta, immunoSEQ multiplex PCR amplified TCR beta CDR3. TCRdb reprocessed the immunoSEQ multiplex PCR reads with MiXCR, giving one entry per CDR3 protein. Found here are 150,000 to 200,000 distinct CDR3 sequences, more than 90% of them singletons; the top ten hold about 0.093%. V and J are TRBV29-1 and TRBJ2-7; the D is unclear. This clonotype was obtained from a human donor with multiple sclerosis. The sample comprised CD4+ T cells from PBMCs. CDR3 residues: CSVAQKLTYEQYF. The DNA of the CDR3 is TGCAGCGTTGCCCAGAAACTTACCTACGAGCAGTACTTC.